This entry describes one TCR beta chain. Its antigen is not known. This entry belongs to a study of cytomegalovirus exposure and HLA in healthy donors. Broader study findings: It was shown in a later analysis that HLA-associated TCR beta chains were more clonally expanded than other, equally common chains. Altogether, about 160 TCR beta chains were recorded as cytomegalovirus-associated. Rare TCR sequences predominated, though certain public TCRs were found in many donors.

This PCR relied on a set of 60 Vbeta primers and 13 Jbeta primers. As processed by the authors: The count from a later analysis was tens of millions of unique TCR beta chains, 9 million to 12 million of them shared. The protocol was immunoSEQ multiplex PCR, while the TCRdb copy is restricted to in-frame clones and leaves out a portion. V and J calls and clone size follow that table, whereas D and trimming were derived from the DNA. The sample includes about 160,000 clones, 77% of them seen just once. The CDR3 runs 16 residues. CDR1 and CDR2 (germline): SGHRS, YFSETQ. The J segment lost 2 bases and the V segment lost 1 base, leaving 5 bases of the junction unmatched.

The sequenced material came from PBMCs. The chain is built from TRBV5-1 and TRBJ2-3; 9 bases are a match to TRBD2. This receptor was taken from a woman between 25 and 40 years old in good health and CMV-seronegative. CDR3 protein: CASSLMSGGSTDTQYF. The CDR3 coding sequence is TGCGCCAGCAGCTTGATGAGCGGGGGGTCCACAGATACGCAGTATTTT. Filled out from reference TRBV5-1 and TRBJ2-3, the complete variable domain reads KAGVTQTPRYLIKTRGQQVTLSCSPISGHRSVSWYQQTPGQGLQFLFEYFSETQRNKGNFPGRFSGRQFSNSRSEMNVSTLELGDSALYLCASSLMSGGSTDTQYFGPGTRLTVL.